This TCR beta chain was captured by sequencing in a study of blood T cell repertoires in COVID-19. In the original workflow: Counts of nucleated cells, estimated from reference gene primer amplification, were obtained. Produced via immunoSEQ multiplex PCR; TCRdb's table is partial and in-frame only. That table gives V, J and clone size, and the DNA gave D and trimming. The top ten hold about 10% of the sample, which has 150,000 to 200,000 clones, about 81% seen once. The CDR3 length is 16 residues. Trimming removed 5 bases at V and 0 bases at J, with 17 bases between. In germline, CDR1 is SGHTA, CDR2 FQGNSA.

The sequence came from a man aged 60 to 69 with active or convalescent COVID-19. The V call is TRBV7-2, the J call TRBJ2-7; possible D gene TRBD2, 6 bases. Material for sequencing was peripheral blood. DNA for the CDR3: TGTGCCAGCAGCCCTGGGGGACTGACGAGCTCCTACGAGCAGTACTTC. Its protein is CASSPGGLTSSYEQYF.